The T cell receptor beta chain under discussion was sequenced for a study of Ad26.COV2.S vaccination and SARS-CoV-2 variants. Study as a whole: Ad26.COV2.S, an intramuscular injection, was given once or twice 56 days apart.

The assay was immunoSEQ multiplex PCR, and TCRdb's table has in-frame clones only and misses some. The sample records about 680,000 clones, around 92% being singletons. Study results and limitations: Recipients of either vaccine or placebo displayed similar breadth of non-spike TCRs. Substantial breadth in spike-specific CD8+ and CD4+ T cell responses was reportedly seen after vaccination.

Germline CDR1 SGHTA, CDR2 FQGNSA. The V and J ends lost 5 bases and 4 bases respectively, with 14 bases between them. This CDR3 has 14 residues. Only one count was recorded for this clone. The antigen remains unidentified. Specified treatment: some 20 received Ad26.COV2.S at low or high dose, single or two shots; about 5 received placebo; per-sample allocation not given. Sampling took place 63 days after the first vaccine or placebo injection. The sequenced sample was peripheral blood, obtained in a trial of Ad26.COV2.S vaccine versus placebo. This chain connects TRBV7-2 to TRBJ1-2, with a weak D call TRBD1 (6 bases). The sequence was collected from a person aged 18-65 years who received the Ad26.COV2.S COVID-19 vaccine or a placebo. Here the CDR3 DNA reads TGTGCCAGCAGCATATCACAGGGCCCCTATGGCTACACCTTC. Protein: CASSISQGPYGYTF.